This T cell receptor (beta chain) was profiled in a study of shared clonotypes between healthy human individuals. General study results and limits: With few donors, the genetic and exposure-history diversity represented was limited. Sharing across four donors was highest in naive CD4 (approximately 5%) and lowest in memory CD8 (roughly 0.4%).

Deep-level running was used for the assay. Method: immunoSEQ multiplex PCR; TCRdb's copy keeps in-frame clones and lacks some. The data hold about 380,000 clones, with about 96% observed a single time. The CDR3 runs 14 residues. Trimming at V came to 7 bases and at J to 3 bases, leaving 5 bases not matched to a gene. Germline loops: CDR1 SEHNR, CDR2 FQNEAQ (reference sequence). Worth noting for this clone: What it binds is not known.

Sequencing used memory CD8+ T cells sorted from blood. Subset given: CD45RO+ cells pooled with CCR7-negative TemRA cells. The chain has TRBV7-9 and TRBJ2-7; 11 nucleotides match TRBD1. This TCR was recovered from a man younger than 40 in good health. The DNA of the CDR3 is TGTGCCAGCACCCCCGGGACAGGGGGCTACGAGCAGTACTTC. Its translation: CASTPGTGGYEQYF.